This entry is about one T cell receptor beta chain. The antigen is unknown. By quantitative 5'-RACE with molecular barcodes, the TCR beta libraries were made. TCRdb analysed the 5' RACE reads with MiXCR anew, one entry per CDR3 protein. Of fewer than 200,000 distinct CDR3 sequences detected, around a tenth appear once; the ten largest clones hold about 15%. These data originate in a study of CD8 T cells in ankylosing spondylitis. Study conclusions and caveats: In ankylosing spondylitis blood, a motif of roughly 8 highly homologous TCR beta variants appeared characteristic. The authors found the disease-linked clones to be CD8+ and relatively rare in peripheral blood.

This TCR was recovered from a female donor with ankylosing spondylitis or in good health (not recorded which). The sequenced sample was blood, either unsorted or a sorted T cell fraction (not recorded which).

The CDR3 sequence: CASSATLAGVRETQYF. The CDR3 DNA is TGTGCCAGCAGCGCCACCCTAGCGGGAGTAAGAGAGACCCAGTACTTC. The genes are TRBV9 and TRBJ2-5, with 10 bases lining up with TRBD2. Unmatched junction bases numbered 9, after V lost 3 bases and J lost 4 bases. CDR1 is SGDLS and CDR2 is YYNGEE in the germline V gene. The CDR3 loop spans 16 amino acids.